The present entry profiles one TCR beta chain with its context. Its antigen is unidentified. This sample was included in a study of a mutant IDH1 vaccine in newly diagnosed glioma. Study results and limitations: Among top peripheral T cell clonotypes, changes seemed unrelated to pseudoprogression.

Time point defined: week 11, during vaccination. Each dose of the vaccine consisted of 300 ug of mutant IDH1 20-mer peptide, with topical imiquimod. Every donor had a new WHO grade 3 or 4 astrocytoma that was IDH1-mutant, with loss of nuclear ATRX. This CDR3 is 16 amino acids long. V lost 0 bases and J 7 bases, leaving 17 bases between the germline ends. CDR1 and CDR2 (germline): SGHTS, YDEGEE. Repertoires were generated with immunoSEQ multiplex PCR, while TCRdb's copy carries only in-frame clones and drops some. The sample yields about 52,000 clones, around nine tenths seen once. The sample consisted of PBMCs, taken from a glioma patient whose treatment included an IDH1 peptide vaccine. The V call is TRBV5-8, the J call TRBJ2-1; a possible D gene is TRBD2 (6 bases). This sequence was found in a middle-aged man with glioma. The CDR3 loop is CASSLGVTGDTNEQFF. In DNA form, the CDR3 reads TGTGCCAGCAGCTTGGGGGTTACGGGAGATACGAATGAGCAGTTCTTC.